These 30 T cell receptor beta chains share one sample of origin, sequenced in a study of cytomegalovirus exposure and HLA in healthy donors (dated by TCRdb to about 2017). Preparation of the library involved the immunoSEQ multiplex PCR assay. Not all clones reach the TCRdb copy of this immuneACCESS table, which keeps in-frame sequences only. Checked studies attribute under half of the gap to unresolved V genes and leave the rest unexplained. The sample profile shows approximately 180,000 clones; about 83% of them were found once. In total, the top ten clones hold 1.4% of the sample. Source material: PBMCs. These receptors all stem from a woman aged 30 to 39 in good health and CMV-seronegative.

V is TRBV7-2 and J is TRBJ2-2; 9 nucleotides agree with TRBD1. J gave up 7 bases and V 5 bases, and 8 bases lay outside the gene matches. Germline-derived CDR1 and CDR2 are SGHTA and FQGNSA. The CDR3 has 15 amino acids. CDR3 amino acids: CASSVQGAYNGELFF. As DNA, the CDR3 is TGTGCCAGCAGCGTACAGGGGGCGTATAACGGGGAGCTGTTTTTT.

The CDR3 sequence is CASSLAGTGAGNTIYF. As DNA, the CDR3 is TGTGCCAGCAGCTTGGCCGGGACAGGGGCGGGAAACACCATATATTTT. The gene calls are TRBV5-6 and TRBJ1-3; 10 bases are a match to TRBD1. The V and J ends lost 0 bases and 4 bases, in that order; junction bases with no gene match: 4. This CDR3 is built from 16 residues. The germline V gene has CDR1 SGHDT and CDR2 YYEEEE.

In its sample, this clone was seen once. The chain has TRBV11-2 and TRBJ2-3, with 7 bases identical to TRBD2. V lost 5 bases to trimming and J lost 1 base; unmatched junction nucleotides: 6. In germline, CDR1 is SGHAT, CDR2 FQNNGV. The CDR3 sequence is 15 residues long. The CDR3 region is CASSNLGGGTDTQYF. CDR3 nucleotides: TGTGCCAGCAGCAACTTGGGGGGGGGCACAGATACGCAGTATTTT.

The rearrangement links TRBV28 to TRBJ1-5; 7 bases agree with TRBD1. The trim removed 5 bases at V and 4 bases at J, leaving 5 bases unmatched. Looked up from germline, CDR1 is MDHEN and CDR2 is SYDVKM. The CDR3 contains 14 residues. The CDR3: CASSRQGRNQPQHF. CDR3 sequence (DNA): TGTGCCAGCAGTCGACAGGGCCGAAATCAGCCCCAGCATTTT.

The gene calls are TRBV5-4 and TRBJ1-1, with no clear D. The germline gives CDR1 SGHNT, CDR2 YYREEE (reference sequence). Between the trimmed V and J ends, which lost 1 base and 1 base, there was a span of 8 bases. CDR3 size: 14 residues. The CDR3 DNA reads TGTGCCAGCAGCTTGCTGGAGGAGAACACTGAAGCTTTCTTT. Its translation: CASSLLEENTEAFF.

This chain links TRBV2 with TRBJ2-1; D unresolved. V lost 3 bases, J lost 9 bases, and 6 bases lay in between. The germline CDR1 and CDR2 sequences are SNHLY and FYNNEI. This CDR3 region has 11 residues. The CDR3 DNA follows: TGTGCCAGCAGTGAGGCCCCTGAGCAGTTCTTC. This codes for CASSEAPEQFF.

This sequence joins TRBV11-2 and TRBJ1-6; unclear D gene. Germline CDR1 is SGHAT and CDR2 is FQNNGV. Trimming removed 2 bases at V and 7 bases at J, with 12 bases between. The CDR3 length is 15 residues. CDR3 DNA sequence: TGTGCCAGCAGCTTATTGGAACAGCCCAATTCACCCCTCCACTTT. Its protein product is CASSLLEQPNSPLHF.

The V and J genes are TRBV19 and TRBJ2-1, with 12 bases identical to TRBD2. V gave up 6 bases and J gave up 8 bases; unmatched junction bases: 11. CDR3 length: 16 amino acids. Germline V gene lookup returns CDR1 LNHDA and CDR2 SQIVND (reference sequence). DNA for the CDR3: TGTGCCAGTAGAAGGACTAGCGGGGCCAAAGGTCATGAGCAGTTCTTC. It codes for CASRRTSGAKGHEQFF.

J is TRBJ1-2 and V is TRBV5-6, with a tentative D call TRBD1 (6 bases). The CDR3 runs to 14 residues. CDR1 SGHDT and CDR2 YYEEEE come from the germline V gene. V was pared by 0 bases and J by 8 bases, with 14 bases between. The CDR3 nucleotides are TGTGCCAGCAGCTTGGACAGGGCCGGCTACGGCTACACCTTC. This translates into CASSLDRAGYGYTF. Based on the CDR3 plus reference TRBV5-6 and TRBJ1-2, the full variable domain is DAGVTQSPTHLIKTRGQQVTLRCSPKSGHDTVSWYQQALGQGPQFIFQYYEEEERQRGNFPDRFSGHQFPNYSSELNVNALLLGDSALYLCASSLDRAGYGYTFGSGTRLTVV.

The CDR3 nucleotides read TGTGCCACCAGCGGAGGGACAACGTACTATGGCTACACCTTC. It codes for CATSGGTTYYGYTF. The chain combines TRBV15 with TRBJ1-2, with a possible D match to TRBD1 (6 bases). CDR1 is LNHNV, CDR2 YYDKDF, per germline (reference sequence). The length of the CDR3 is 14 residues. The V end lost 5 bases, the J end lost 3 bases, and 13 bases lay between the germline ends.

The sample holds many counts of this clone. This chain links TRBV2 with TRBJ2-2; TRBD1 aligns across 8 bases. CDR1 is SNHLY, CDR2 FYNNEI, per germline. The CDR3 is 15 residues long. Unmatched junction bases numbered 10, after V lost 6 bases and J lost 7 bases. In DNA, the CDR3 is TGTGCCAGCAGAAGATCAGGGGGCATTGGCGGGGAGCTGTTTTTT. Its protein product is CASRRSGGIGGELFF. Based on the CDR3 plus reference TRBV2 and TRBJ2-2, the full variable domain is EPEVTQTPSHQVTQMGQEVILRCVPISNHLYFYWYRQILGQKVEFLVSFYNNEISEKSEIFDDQFSVERPDGSNFTLKIRSTKLEDSAMYFCASRRSGGIGGELFFGEGSRLTVL.

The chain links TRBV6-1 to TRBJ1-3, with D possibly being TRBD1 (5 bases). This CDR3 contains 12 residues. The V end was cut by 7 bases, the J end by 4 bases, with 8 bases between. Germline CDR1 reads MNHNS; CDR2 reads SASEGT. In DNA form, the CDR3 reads TGTGCCAGCACAGGGTTGGGAAACACCATATATTTT. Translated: CASTGLGNTIYF.

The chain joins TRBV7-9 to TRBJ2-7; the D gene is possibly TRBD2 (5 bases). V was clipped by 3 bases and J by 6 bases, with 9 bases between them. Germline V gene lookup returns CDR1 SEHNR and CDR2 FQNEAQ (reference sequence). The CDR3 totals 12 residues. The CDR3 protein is CASSFEGFEQYF. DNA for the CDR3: TGTGCCAGCAGCTTCGAGGGTTTCGAGCAGTACTTC.

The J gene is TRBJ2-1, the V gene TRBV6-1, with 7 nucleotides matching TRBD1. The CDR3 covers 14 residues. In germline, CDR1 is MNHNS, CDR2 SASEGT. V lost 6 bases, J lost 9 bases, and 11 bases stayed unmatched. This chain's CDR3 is CASSFETGSSEQFF. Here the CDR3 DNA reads TGTGCCAGCAGCTTTGAGACAGGGTCGAGTGAGCAGTTCTTC.

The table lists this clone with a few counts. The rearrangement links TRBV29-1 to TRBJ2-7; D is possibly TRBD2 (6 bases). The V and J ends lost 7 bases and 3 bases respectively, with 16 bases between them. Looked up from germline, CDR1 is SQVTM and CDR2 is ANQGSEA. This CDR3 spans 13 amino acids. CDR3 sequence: CSGGSSRDYEQYF. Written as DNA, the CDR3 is TGCAGCGGGGGGTCGTCGCGGGACTACGAGCAGTACTTC.

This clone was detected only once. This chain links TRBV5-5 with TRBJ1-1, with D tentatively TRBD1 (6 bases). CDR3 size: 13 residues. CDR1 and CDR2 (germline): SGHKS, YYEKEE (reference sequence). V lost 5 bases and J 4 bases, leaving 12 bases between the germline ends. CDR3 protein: CASSAGVGTEAFF. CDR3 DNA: TGTGCCAGCAGTGCAGGGGTGGGCACTGAAGCTTTCTTT.

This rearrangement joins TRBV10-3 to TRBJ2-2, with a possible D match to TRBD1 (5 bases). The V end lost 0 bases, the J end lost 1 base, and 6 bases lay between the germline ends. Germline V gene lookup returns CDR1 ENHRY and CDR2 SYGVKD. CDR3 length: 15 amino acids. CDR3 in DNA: TGTGCCATCAGTGAGTCTACAGGGAACACCGGGGAGCTGTTTTTT. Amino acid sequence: CAISESTGNTGELFF.

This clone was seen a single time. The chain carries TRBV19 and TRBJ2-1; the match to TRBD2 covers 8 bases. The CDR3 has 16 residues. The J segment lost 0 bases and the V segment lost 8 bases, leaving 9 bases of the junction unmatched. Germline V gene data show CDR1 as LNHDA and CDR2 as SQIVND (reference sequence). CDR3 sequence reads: CASHRGGGLSYNEQFF. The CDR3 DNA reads TGTGCCAGTCATAGGGGCGGGGGGCTCTCCTACAATGAGCAGTTCTTC.

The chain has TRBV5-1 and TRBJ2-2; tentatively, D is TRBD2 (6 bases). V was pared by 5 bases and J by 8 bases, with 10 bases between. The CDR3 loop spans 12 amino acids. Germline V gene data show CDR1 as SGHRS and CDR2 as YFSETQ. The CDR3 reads CASRYAGGELFF. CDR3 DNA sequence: TGCGCCAGCAGATATGCGGGGGGGGAGCTGTTTTTT.

CDR3 DNA sequence: TGTGCCAGCAGTCCCTTTCGAGGGACAGTTCACTCCTACGAGCAGTACTTC. Translating gives CASSPFRGTVHSYEQYF. This chain joins TRBV27 and TRBJ2-7; 7 positions agree with TRBD1. The germline CDR1 and CDR2 sequences are MNHEY and SMNVEV (reference sequence). The V segment lost 5 bases and the J segment 0 bases; nucleotides outside the gene matches: 13. This CDR3 is built from 17 residues.

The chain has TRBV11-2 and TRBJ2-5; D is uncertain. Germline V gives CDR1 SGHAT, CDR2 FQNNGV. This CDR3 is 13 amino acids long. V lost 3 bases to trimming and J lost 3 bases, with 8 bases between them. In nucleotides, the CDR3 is TGTGCCAGCAGCTTCGGCACTAAAGAGACCCAGTACTTC. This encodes CASSFGTKETQYF.

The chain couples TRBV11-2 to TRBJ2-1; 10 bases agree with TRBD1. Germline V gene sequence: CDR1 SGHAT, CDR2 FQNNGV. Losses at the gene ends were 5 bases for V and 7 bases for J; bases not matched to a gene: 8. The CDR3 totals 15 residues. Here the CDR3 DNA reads TGTGCCAGCAGCCAAGGGACAGGGGAAAGGAATGAGCAGTTCTTC. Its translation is CASSQGTGERNEQFF.

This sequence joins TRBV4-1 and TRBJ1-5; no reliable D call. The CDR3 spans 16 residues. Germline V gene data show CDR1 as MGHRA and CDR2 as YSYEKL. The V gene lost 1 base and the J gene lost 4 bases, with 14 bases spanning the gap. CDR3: CASSQGFEVTNQPQHF. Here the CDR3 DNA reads TGCGCCAGCAGCCAAGGGTTTGAAGTTACTAATCAGCCCCAGCATTTT.

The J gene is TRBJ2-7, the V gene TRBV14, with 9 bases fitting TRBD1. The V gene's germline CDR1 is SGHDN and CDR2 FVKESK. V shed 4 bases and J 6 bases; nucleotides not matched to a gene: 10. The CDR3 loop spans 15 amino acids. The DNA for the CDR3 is TGTGCCAGCAGCCTCTCTAGACAGGGGGATATCGAGCAGTACTTC. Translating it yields CASSLSRQGDIEQYF. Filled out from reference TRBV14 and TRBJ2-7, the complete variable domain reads EAGVTQFPSHSVIEKGQTVTLRCDPISGHDNLYWYRRVMGKEIKFLLHFVKESKQDESGMPNNRFLAERTGGTYSTLKVQPAELEDSGVYFCASSLSRQGDIEQYFGPGTRLTVT.

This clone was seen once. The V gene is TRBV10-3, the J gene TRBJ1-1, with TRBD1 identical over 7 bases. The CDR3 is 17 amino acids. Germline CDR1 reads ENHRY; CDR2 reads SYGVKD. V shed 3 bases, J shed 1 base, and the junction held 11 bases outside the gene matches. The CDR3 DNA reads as TGTGCCATCAGTGAACCACACGGCCAGGGGGAGAACACTGAAGCTTTCTTT. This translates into CAISEPHGQGENTEAFF.

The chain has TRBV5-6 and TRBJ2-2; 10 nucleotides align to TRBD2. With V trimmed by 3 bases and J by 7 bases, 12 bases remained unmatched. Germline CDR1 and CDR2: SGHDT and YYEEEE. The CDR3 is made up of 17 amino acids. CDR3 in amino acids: CASSSYLAGEFSGELFF. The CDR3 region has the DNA TGTGCCAGCAGCTCCTACCTAGCGGGGGAGTTCAGCGGGGAGCTGTTTTTT.

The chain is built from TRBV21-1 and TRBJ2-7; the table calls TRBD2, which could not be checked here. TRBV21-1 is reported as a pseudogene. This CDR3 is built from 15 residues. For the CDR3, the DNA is TGTGCCAGCAGCCCCACTCCCGGGGGGTTCTACGAGCAGTACTTC. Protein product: CASSPTPGGFYEQYF.

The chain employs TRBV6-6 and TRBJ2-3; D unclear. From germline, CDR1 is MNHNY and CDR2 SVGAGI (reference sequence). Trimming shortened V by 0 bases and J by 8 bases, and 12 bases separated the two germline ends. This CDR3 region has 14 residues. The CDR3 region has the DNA TGTGCCAGCAGTTACTCGGATGGGCTATCTACGCAGTATTTT. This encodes CASSYSDGLSTQYF.

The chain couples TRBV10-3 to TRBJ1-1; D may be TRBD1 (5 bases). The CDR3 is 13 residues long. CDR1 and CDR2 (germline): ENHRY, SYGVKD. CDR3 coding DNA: TGTGCGGCTCACGGGACCGGGGGCACTGAAGCTTTCTTT. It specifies CAAHGTGGTEAFF.

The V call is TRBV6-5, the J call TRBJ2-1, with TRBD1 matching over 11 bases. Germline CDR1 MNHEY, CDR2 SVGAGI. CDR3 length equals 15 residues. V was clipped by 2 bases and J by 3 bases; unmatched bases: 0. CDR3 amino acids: CASSYGTGGYNEQFF. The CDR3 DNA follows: TGTGCCAGCAGTTACGGGACAGGGGGCTACAATGAGCAGTTCTTC.